This entry is about one T cell receptor (beta chain). This CDR3 is 17 amino acids long. The V and J ends lost 7 bases and 1 base respectively, with 21 bases between them. Germline values: CDR1 SGHRS, CDR2 YFSETQ. The data are from a study of control samples from healthy donors and cancer patients. Sequencing used immunoSEQ multiplex PCR; TCRdb keeps in-frame clones, though not all of them. The sample includes 350,000 to 450,000 clones, 75% to 95% of them seen just once. Sequencing was done on a sample of PBMCs. The sequence was collected from a man in his forties with head and neck cancer. This rearrangement joins TRBV5-1 to TRBJ2-1; D may match TRBD1 or TRBD2 (5 bases each). Here the CDR3 DNA reads TGCGCCAGCCGGATGGCTGCGGGCCAGGGTTCCTACAATGAGCAGTTCTTC. Encoded protein: CASRMAAGQGSYNEQFF.